The T cell receptor (beta chain) under discussion was sequenced for a study of blood T cell repertoires in COVID-19. Study details: Donors in the United States, Italy and Spain gave samples during acute or convalescent COVID-19. From T cells, B-cell-depleted T cells, or PBMCs came the material, which was cDNA or gDNA.

A single count supports this clone. There are 13 residues in the CDR3. Trimming pared 5 bases from V and 6 bases from J, leaving 13 bases between. Germline-derived CDR1 and CDR2 are SQVTM and ANQGSEA. Original analysis: Reference gene primer amplification gave estimated nucleated cell counts. Data came from immunoSEQ multiplex PCR; TCRdb stores just in-frame clones and leaves some out. V, J and clone size are those of that table, while D and trimming were read from the DNA. Among fewer than 50,000 clones listed, roughly 78% were seen once. This TCR was sampled from an elderly man with active or convalescent COVID-19. Material for sequencing was peripheral blood. The chain is built from TRBV29-1 and TRBJ2-2, with D possibly being TRBD2 (7 bases). The DNA for the CDR3 is TGCAGCGTTACGGGGGGCGAGTCCGGGGAGCTGTTTTTT. Translation gives CSVTGGESGELFF.